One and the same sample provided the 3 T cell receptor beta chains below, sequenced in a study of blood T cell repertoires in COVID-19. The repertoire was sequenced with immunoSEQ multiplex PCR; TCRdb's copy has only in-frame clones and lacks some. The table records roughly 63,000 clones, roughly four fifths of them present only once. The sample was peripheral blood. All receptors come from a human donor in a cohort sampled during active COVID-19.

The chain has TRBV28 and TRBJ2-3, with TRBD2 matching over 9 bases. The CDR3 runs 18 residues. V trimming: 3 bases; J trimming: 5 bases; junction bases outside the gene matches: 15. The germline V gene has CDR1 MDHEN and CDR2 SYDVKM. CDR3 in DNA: TGTGCCAGCAGTTTCCCTAAGCGGGAGGCGGTTGGGGGAGATACGCAGTATTTT. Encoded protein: CASSFPKREAVGGDTQYF.

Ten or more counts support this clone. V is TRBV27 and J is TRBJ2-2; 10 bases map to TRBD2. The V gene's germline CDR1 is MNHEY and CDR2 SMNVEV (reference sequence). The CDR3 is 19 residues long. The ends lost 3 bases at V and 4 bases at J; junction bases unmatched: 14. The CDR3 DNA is TGTGCCAGCAGTTTCGGTACTAGCGGGATCCCACGGAGCACCGGGGAGCTGTTTTTT. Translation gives CASSFGTSGIPRSTGELFF.

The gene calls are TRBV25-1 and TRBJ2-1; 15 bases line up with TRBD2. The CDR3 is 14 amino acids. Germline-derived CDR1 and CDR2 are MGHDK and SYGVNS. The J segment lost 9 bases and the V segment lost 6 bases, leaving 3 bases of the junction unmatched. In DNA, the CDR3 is TGTGCCAGCAGGGGACTAGCGGGAGGTTCTGAGCAGTTCTTC. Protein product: CASRGLAGGSEQFF.